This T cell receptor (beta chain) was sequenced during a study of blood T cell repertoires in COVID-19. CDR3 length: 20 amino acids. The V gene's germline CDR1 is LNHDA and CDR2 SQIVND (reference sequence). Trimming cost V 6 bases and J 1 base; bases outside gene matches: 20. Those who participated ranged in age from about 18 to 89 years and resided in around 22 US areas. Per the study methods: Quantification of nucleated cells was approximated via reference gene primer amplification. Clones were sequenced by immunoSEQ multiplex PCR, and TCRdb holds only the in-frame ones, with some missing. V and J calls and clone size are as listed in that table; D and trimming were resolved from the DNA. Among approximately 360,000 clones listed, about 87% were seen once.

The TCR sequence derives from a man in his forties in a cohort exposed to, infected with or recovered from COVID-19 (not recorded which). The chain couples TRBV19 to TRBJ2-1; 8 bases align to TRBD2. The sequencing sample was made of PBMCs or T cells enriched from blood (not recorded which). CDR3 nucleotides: TGTGCCAGTAGCCCTCAGACGGGACTAGTGTCGAGTGGGTCCTACAATGAGCAGTTCTTC. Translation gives CASSPQTGLVSSGSYNEQFF.